The clone carrying this T cell receptor beta chain was picked up one time. Per germline, CDR1 SNHLY and CDR2 FYNNEI. Losses at the gene ends were 2 bases for V and 10 bases for J; bases not matched to a gene: 16. This CDR3 is built from 16 residues. This specimen comes from a study of blood T cell repertoires in COVID-19. As for the study in general: Sample material is recorded as cDNA or gDNA derived from T cells, B-cell-depleted T cells, or PBMCs.

The table came from immunoSEQ multiplex PCR; TCRdb's copy has only in-frame clones and leaves some out. The sample includes 200,000 to 250,000 clones, around 86% seen only once; the top ten take around 9.6%. The sequenced sample consisted of peripheral blood. V usage is TRBV2 and J usage is TRBJ2-7; 8 bases line up with TRBD1. This sequence originates from a woman aged 50 to 60 with COVID-19, enrolled during active disease. The CDR3 DNA follows: TGTGCCAGCAGTGAAAGCGGACAGGGAATCCAGAAGGTCCAGTACTTC. Protein sequence: CASSESGQGIQKVQYF.